The next 17 T cell receptor beta chains were all read from a single sample in a study of T cell repertoires in cytomegalovirus infection. MiXCR, applied by TCRdb to the reads, yields one record per CDR3 protein. This sample yields over 100,000 distinct CDR3 sequences, of which 29% are seen a single time; around 80% belongs to the top ten. Their recognized antigens are unknown. The specimen comprised CD8+ T cells from cultured PBMCs, sampled from culture after CMV antigen stimulation. The source of these receptors is a human donor in good health (CMV status not recorded). Some clones in this sample may be carry-over from other donors' samples.

This clonotype was counted many times. The chain combines TRBV7-2 with TRBJ2-7, with 12 bases lining up with TRBD2. V lost 4 bases and J lost 2; bases outside the gene matches: 3. This CDR3 spans 15 amino acids. Per germline, CDR1 SGHTA and CDR2 FQGNSA. The CDR3 DNA follows: TGTGCCAGCAGCTCTTCTAGCGGGGGGGCCTACGAGCAGTACTTC. Protein product: CASSSSSGGAYEQYF.

The chain joins TRBV3-1 to TRBJ2-7; no clear D gene. This CDR3 comprises 15 residues. Germline lookup yields CDR1 LGHDT and CDR2 YNNKEL (reference sequence). Trimming pared 0 bases from V and 2 bases from J, leaving 11 bases between. The chain's CDR3 is CASSQDLQLAYEQYF. CDR3 sequence (DNA): TGTGCCAGCAGCCAAGATCTACAGCTCGCCTACGAGCAGTACTTC.

The rearrangement links TRBV20-1 to TRBJ2-7; D uncertain. This CDR3 is 14 amino acids long. Germline V gives CDR1 DFQATT, CDR2 SNEGSKA (reference sequence). Deletions cut 3 bases from V and 3 bases from J, with 15 bases between. DNA of the CDR3: TGCAGTGCTAGTAGTGAAGGACCAGTCTACGAGCAGTACTTC. It translates to CSASSEGPVYEQYF.

This clonotype was recorded a few times. The chain employs TRBV7-3 and TRBJ2-2; 7 nucleotides match TRBD2. V lost 5 bases to trimming and J lost 5 bases; unmatched junction nucleotides: 5. This CDR3 is 14 amino acids long. Germline V gene lookup returns CDR1 SGHTA and CDR2 FQGTGA. As DNA, the CDR3 is TGTGCCAGCAGCCAACTGGGGGGGACCGGGGAGCTGTTTTTT. It codes for CASSQLGGTGELFF.

A few counts support this clonotype. This chain uses TRBV5-1 with TRBJ2-7; 9 bases are shared with TRBD2. Germline V lookup: CDR1 SGHRS, CDR2 YFSETQ. Trimming cost V 3 bases and J 5 bases; bases outside gene matches: 9. The CDR3 runs to 15 residues. CDR3 nucleotide sequence: TGCGCCAGCAGCTGGACCGGGACTAGCCCAGACGAGCAGTACTTC. This sequence encodes CASSWTGTSPDEQYF.

V and J are TRBV7-6 and TRBJ2-2, with unresolved D. The ends were cut back, 8 bases at V and 3 bases at J, with 10 bases in the middle. The CDR3 totals 13 residues. Germline V gene data show CDR1 as SGHVS and CDR2 as FNYEAQ. CDR3 in amino acids: CASFQRYTGELFF. The CDR3 nucleotides read TGTGCCAGCTTCCAGCGATACACCGGGGAGCTGTTTTTT.

This sequence joins TRBV7-9 and TRBJ2-6; TRBD1 is a possible D gene (6 bases). The V end was cut by 5 bases, the J end by 1 base, with 15 bases between. The CDR3 covers 17 residues. CDR1 and CDR2 (germline): SEHNR, FQNEAQ (reference sequence). The chain's CDR3 is CASSAYLQGSGANVLTF. The CDR3 DNA sequence: TGTGCCAGCAGCGCCTACCTACAGGGTTCTGGGGCCAACGTCCTGACTTTC. The full variable domain, its missing parts supplied by reference TRBV7-9 and TRBJ2-6, is DTGVSQNPRHKITKRGQNVTFRCDPISEHNRLYWYRQTLGQGPEFLTYFQNEAQLEKSRLLSDRFSAERPKGSFSTLEIQRTEQGDSAMYLCASSAYLQGSGANVLTFGAGSRLTVL.

This clonotype has a handful of counts. This chain joins TRBV5-4 and TRBJ2-1, with D perhaps TRBD2 (6 bases). Germline CDR1 reads SGHNT; CDR2 reads YYREEE (reference sequence). Trimming removed 3 bases from V and 10 bases from J, with 17 bases in between. The CDR3 totals 14 residues. In DNA, the CDR3 is TGTGCCAGCAGCTCGACCCAGGAGGGGAGGGAGCAGTTCTTC. Amino acids: CASSSTQEGREQFF.

The rearrangement uses TRBV7-9 and TRBJ1-2, with a possible D match to TRBD1 (5 bases). The germline V gene has CDR1 SEHNR and CDR2 FQNEAQ (reference sequence). The CDR3 is 15 amino acids. V was trimmed by 7 bases and J by 8 bases, leaving 23 bases between them. CDR3 loop: CASTIFGEGKTGYTF. The CDR3 DNA reads as TGTGCCAGCACTATATTCGGTGAGGGGAAGACCGGCTACACCTTC. Supplemented by reference TRBV7-9 and TRBJ1-2, the full variable domain reads DTGVSQNPRHKITKRGQNVTFRCDPISEHNRLYWYRQTLGQGPEFLTYFQNEAQLEKSRLLSDRFSAERPKGSFSTLEIQRTEQGDSAMYLCASTIFGEGKTGYTFGSGTRLTVV.

The chain is built from TRBV27 and TRBJ2-7; weak D call: TRBD2 (6 bases). Germline lookup yields CDR1 MNHEY and CDR2 SMNVEV (reference sequence). The CDR3 contains 16 residues. V lost 5 bases and J lost 1, with 18 bases in between. CDR3: CASSPSAGAKSYEQYF. The CDR3 region has the DNA TGTGCCAGCAGTCCGTCAGCGGGTGCTAAGTCCTACGAGCAGTACTTC.

The rearrangement links TRBV6-5 to TRBJ1-1, with 8 positions matching TRBD1. J lost 5 bases, V lost 2 bases, and 4 bases had no gene match. The germline gives CDR1 MNHEY, CDR2 SVGAGI. CDR3 length: 14 amino acids. The CDR3 loop reads CASSYGQGLTEAFF. CDR3 bases: TGTGCCAGCAGTTACGGACAGGGCCTAACTGAAGCTTTCTTT.

The table lists this clonotype with many counts. This sequence joins TRBV9 and TRBJ2-3; TRBD1 agrees at 10 bases. There are 16 residues in the CDR3. After removal of 2 bases from V and 4 bases from J, the junction contained 7 bases not matched to a gene. Germline CDR1 SGDLS, CDR2 YYNGEE. DNA for the CDR3: TGTGCCAGCAGCGTGGAGGGACAGGGGTTGGCAGATACGCAGTATTTT. This encodes CASSVEGQGLADTQYF.

This chain joins TRBV6-2 or TRBV6-3 and TRBJ2-1; 9 bases match TRBD2. V was pared by 5 bases and J by 6 bases, with 8 bases of the junction left unmatched. The CDR3 loop spans 15 amino acids. Germline values: CDR1 MNHEY, CDR2 SVGEGT. DNA of the CDR3: TGTGCCAGCAGTCACCCCGCGGGGGGGCTCAATGAGCAGTTCTTC. It encodes CASSHPAGGLNEQFF.

This clonotype was observed a handful of times. V gene TRBV7-6 combines with J gene TRBJ1-2, with D possibly TRBD1 on 6 matching bases. The CDR3 is 16 residues long. In germline, CDR1 is SGHVS, CDR2 FNYEAQ. Trimming cost V 0 bases and J 4 bases, with 15 bases left between them. The CDR3 reads CASSLADPGVGYGYTF. The CDR3 nucleotides read TGTGCCAGCAGCTTAGCGGATCCAGGGGTCGGCTATGGCTACACCTTC.

The chain recombines TRBV19 with TRBJ2-7; the D gene could be TRBD1 or TRBD2 (5 bases each). Trimming took 5 bases from V and 0 from J, leaving 11 bases between them. Per the germline V gene, CDR1 is LNHDA and CDR2 is SQIVND (reference sequence). The CDR3 sequence is 14 residues long. CDR3 amino acids: CASSEGPSSYEQYF. The CDR3 nucleotides read TGTGCCAGTAGTGAGGGGCCCAGCTCCTACGAGCAGTACTTC.

This clonotype was counted between two and nine times. The chain combines TRBV7-2 with TRBJ1-2; 9 bases fit TRBD1. V gave up 3 bases and J gave up 4 bases; unmatched junction bases: 3. Germline CDR1 reads SGHTA; CDR2 reads FQGNSA. This CDR3 comprises 14 residues. The CDR3 loop is CASSFGQGSYGYTF. The CDR3, as DNA: TGTGCCAGCAGCTTCGGACAGGGGAGCTATGGCTACACCTTC. The full variable domain, completed using reference TRBV7-2 and TRBJ1-2, is GAGVSQSPSNKVTEKGKDVELRCDPISGHTALYWYRQSLGQGLEFLIYFQGNSAPDKSGLPSDRFSAERTGGSVSTLTIQRTQQEDSAVYLCASSFGQGSYGYTFGSGTRLTVV.

This clonotype turned up a few times. The rearrangement links TRBV19 to TRBJ1-5, with 7 bases matching TRBD1. The CDR3 loop spans 16 amino acids. Germline V gene data show CDR1 as LNHDA and CDR2 as SQIVND (reference sequence). V was clipped by 5 bases and J by 1 base; unmatched bases: 8. CDR3 DNA: TGTGCCAGTAGTCTTTACAGGGGAGGAAGCAATCAGCCCCAGCATTTT. This gives the protein CASSLYRGGSNQPQHF.